This entry concerns a single T cell receptor beta chain. What it recognizes is unknown. TCRdb reprocessed the 5' RACE reads with MiXCR, giving one entry per CDR3 protein. The data show almost 350,000 distinct CDR3 sequences, 20% to 25% seen once. This entry comes from a study of T-cell memory formation after mild COVID-19. The wider study: Across donors, TCR clusters were largely donor specific. Study-wide results and caveats: Mainly CM and EM harbored the contracting CD4+ clones; mainly EMRA harbored the CD8+ ones. Day 15 to 85 contracting clones showed balanced CD4/CD8; day 15 to 37 expanders favored CD4+. Pre-infection memory showed some responding clones, and this suggested that cross-reactive memory joined.

CDR1 and CDR2 from the germline V gene are MNHEY and SMNVEV (reference sequence). This CDR3 has 14 amino acids. Deletions cut 0 bases from V and 8 bases from J, with 13 bases between. The source material was PBMCs or a T cell subset sorted from them (not recorded which). The TCR comes from a young man who had mild COVID-19 (a few samples of this study predate the infection). Cell type and time point are not known. The chain couples TRBV27 to TRBJ1-2; D may be TRBD1 (6 bases). Here the CDR3 DNA reads TGTGCCAGCAGTTTATCGAACAGGGCTCCCGGCTACACCTTC. Its protein product is CASSLSNRAPGYTF.